The clone carrying this T cell receptor beta chain occurred a few times. Its antigen is unidentified. This sample was taken from a study of cytomegalovirus exposure and HLA in healthy donors. Study observations and caveats: In an earlier analysis, productive rearrangement rates for most beta V segments clustered near 87% or 30%.

V lost 0 bases to trimming and J lost 6 bases; unmatched junction nucleotides: 5. Per germline, CDR1 MNHNS and CDR2 SASEGT. CDR3 length: 16 residues. PCR used 60 Vbeta primers and 13 Jbeta primers. The assay was immunoSEQ multiplex PCR, and TCRdb's table has in-frame clones only and misses some. The sample consists of tens of thousands of clones, approximately 71% of them appearing once. Sequencing was done on a sample of PBMCs. This rearrangement joins TRBV6-1 to TRBJ2-3; 11 nucleotides match TRBD2. The receptor's source is a man aged 45-65 years in good health and CMV-seropositive. CDR3 in DNA: TGTGCCAGCAGTGAAGCGGGGACTAGCGGATCGGATACGCAGTATTTT. It specifies CASSEAGTSGSDTQYF.